What follows describes a single T cell receptor beta chain. Its cognate antigen is unknown. The source of the sample is a study of T cells in tuberculosis. Study context: The T cells targeted glucose monomycolate, a mycobacterial lipid, via CD1B. Study observations and caveats: The TCR-beta difference was not significant; alpha differences partly reflected length. GMM-specific TCRs were nearer to active tuberculosis alpha repertoires, suggesting expansion.

Time point defined: new active TB diagnosis, blood taken before or within 7 days of starting treatment. Each clinical donor contributed on average approximately 99,000 T cells from unsorted cryopreserved PBMC. TCRdb's copy holds only in-frame clones and misses some; the assay was immunoSEQ multiplex PCR. The sample has tens of thousands of clones; over 90% are singletons. The clonotype originates from an adult with tuberculosis. The sample consisted of PBMCs, taken at tuberculosis diagnosis.

In DNA, the CDR3 is TGTGCCAGTACCTCCGGGACAGGGGCTGAAAAACTGTTTTTT. It yields the protein CASTSGTGAEKLFF. The chain links TRBV19 to TRBJ1-4; 10 bases fit TRBD1. This CDR3 spans 14 amino acids. V was clipped by 7 bases and J by 7 bases; unmatched bases: 6. Germline V gene data show CDR1 as LNHDA and CDR2 as SQIVND (reference sequence).